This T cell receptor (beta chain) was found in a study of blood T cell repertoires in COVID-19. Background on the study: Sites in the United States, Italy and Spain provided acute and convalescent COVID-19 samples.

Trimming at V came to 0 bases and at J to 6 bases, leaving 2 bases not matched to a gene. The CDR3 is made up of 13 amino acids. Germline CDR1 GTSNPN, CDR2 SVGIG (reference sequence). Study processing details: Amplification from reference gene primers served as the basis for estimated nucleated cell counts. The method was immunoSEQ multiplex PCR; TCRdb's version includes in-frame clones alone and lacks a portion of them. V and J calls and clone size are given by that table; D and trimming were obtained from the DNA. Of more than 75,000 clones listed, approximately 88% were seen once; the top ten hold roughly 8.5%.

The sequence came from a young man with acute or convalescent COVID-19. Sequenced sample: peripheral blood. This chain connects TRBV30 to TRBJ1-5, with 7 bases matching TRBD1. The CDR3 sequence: CAWSVQGSQPQHF. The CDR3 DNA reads TGTGCCTGGAGTGTACAGGGGAGTCAGCCCCAGCATTTT.